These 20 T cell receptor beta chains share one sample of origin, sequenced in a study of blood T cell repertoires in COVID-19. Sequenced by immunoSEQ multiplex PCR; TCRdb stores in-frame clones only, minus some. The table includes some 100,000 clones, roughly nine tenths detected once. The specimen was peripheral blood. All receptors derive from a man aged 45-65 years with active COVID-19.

CDR3 region: CASSLTGAEGYTF. In DNA, the CDR3 is TGTGCCAGCTCACTGACAGGGGCGGAGGGCTACACCTTC. The chain links TRBV18 to TRBJ1-2, with 8 bases fitting TRBD1. Germline V lookup: CDR1 KGHSH, CDR2 LQKENI. V gave up 4 bases and J gave up 8 bases; unmatched junction bases: 6. This CDR3 has 13 residues.

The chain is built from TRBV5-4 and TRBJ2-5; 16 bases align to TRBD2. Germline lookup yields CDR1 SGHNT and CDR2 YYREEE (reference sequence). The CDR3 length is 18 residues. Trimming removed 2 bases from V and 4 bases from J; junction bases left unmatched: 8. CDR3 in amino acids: CASSLTGLAGGPGETQYF. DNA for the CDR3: TGTGCCAGCAGCTTAACGGGACTAGCGGGGGGGCCCGGAGAGACCCAGTACTTC. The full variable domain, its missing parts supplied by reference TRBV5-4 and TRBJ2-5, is ETGVTQSPTHLIKTRGQQVTLRCSSQSGHNTVSWYQQALGQGPQFIFQYYREEENGRGNFPPRFSGLQFPNYSSELNVNALELDDSALYLCASSLTGLAGGPGETQYFGPGTRLLVL.

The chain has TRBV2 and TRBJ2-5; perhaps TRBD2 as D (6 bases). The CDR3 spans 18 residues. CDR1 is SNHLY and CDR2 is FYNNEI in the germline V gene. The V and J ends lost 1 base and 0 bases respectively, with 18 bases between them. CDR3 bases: TGTGCCAGCAGTGAAGGGGGGAGACTAGGGCGGTACCAAGAGACCCAGTACTTC. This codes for CASSEGGRLGRYQETQYF.

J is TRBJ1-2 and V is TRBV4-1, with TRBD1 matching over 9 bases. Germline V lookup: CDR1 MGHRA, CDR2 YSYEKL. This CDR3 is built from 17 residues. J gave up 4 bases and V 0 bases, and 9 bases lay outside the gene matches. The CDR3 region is CASSQDLWDRVVYGYTF. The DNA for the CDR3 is TGCGCCAGCAGCCAAGATTTGTGGGACAGGGTTGTCTATGGCTACACCTTC.

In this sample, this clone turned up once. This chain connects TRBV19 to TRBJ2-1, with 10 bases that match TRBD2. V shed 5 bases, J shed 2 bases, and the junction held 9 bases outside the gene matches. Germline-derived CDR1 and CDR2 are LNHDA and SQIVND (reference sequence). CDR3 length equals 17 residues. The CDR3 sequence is CASSRYITSGAYNEQFF. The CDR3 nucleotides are TGTGCCAGTAGTCGTTACATTACTAGCGGGGCCTACAATGAGCAGTTCTTC.

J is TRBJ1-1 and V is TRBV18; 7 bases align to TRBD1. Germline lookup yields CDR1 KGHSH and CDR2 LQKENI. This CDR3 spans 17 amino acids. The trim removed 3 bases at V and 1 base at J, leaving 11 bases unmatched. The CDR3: CASSPRMEGAANTEAFF. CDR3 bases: TGTGCCAGCTCACCTCGTATGGAGGGGGCGGCGAACACTGAAGCTTTCTTT.

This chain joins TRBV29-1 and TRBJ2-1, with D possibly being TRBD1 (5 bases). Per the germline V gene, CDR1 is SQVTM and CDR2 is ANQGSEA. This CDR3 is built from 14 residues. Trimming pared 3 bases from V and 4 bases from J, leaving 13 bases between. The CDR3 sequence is CSVDTQAGYNEQFF. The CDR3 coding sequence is TGCAGCGTTGACACACAGGCAGGGTACAATGAGCAGTTCTTC.

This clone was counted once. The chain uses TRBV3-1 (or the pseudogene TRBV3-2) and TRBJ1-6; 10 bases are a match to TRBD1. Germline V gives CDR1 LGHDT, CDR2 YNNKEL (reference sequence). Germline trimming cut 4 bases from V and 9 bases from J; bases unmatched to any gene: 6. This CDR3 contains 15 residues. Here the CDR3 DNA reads TGTGCCAGCAGCCCACTAGGGGACAGGGGTTCACCCCTCCACTTT. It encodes CASSPLGDRGSPLHF.

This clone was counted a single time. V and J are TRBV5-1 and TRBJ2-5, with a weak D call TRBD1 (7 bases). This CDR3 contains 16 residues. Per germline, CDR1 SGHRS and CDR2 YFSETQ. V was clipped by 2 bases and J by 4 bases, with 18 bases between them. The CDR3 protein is CASSFNGGQSPETQYF. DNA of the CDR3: TGCGCCAGCAGCTTTAACGGGGGACAGTCCCCAGAGACCCAGTACTTC.

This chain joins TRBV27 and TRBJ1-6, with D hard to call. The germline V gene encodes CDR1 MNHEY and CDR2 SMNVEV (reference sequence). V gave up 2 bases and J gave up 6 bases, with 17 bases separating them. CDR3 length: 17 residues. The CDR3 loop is CASSLAFRGVSNSPLHF. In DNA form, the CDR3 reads TGTGCCAGCAGTTTAGCCTTCCGGGGTGTTTCTAATTCACCCCTCCACTTT.

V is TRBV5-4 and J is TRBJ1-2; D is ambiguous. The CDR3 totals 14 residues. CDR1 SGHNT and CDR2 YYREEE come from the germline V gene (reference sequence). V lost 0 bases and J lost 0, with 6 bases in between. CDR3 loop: CASSLGTTNYGYTF. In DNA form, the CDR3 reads TGTGCCAGCAGCTTGGGCACTACTAACTATGGCTACACCTTC. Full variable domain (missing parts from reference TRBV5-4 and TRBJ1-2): ETGVTQSPTHLIKTRGQQVTLRCSSQSGHNTVSWYQQALGQGPQFIFQYYREEENGRGNFPPRFSGLQFPNYSSELNVNALELDDSALYLCASSLGTTNYGYTFGSGTRLTVV.

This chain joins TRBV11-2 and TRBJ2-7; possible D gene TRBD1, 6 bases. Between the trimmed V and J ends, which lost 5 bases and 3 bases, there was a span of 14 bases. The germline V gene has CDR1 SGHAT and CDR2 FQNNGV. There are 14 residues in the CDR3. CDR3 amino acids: CASSLNYRVYEQYV. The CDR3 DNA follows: TGTGCCAGCAGCCTAAATTACAGGGTCTACGAGCAGTACGTC.

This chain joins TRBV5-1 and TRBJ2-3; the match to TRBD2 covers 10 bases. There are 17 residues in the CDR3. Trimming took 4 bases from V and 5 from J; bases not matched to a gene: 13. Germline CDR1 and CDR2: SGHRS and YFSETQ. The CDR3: CASSTERGGQHVDTQYF. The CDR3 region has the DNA TGCGCCAGCAGCACCGAGCGGGGGGGCCAACATGTAGATACGCAGTATTTT.

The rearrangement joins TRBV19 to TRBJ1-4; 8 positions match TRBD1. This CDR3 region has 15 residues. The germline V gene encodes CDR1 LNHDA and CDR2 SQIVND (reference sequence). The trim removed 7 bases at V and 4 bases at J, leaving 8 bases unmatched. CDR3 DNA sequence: TGTGCCAGTAACACGCCGGGACAGGATAATGAAAAACTGTTTTTT. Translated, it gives CASNTPGQDNEKLFF.

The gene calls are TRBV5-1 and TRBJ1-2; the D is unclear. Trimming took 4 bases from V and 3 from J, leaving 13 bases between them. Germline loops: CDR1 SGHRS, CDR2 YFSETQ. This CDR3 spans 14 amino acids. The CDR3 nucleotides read TGCGCCAGCAGCCCGGCGGTGAGAGACTATGGCTACACCTTC. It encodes CASSPAVRDYGYTF.

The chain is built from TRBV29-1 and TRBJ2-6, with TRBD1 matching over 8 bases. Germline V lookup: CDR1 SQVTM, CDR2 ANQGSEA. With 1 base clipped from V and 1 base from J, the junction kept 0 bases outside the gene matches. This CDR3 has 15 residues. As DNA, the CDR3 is TGCAGCGTTGAAGGACAGGGGTCTGGGGCCAACGTCCTGACTTTC. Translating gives CSVEGQGSGANVLTF.

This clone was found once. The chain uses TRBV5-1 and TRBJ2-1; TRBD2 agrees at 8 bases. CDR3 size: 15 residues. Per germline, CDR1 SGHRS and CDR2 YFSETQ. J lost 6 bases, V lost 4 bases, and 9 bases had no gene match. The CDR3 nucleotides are TGCGCCAGCAGCCAGCGCAGCGGGAGATTCAATGAGCAGTTCTTC. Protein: CASSQRSGRFNEQFF.

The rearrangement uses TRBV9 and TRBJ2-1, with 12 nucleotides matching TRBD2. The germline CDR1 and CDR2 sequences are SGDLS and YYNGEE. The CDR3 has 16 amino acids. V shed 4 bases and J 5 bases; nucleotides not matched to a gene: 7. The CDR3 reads CASSPQGLAGNNEQFF. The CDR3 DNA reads TGTGCCAGCAGCCCGCAGGGACTAGCGGGTAACAATGAGCAGTTCTTC.

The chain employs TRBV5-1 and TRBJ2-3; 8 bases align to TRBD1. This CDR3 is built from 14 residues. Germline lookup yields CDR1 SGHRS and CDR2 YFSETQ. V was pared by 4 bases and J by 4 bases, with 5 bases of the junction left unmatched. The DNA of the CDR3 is TGCGCCAGCAGCGAGGACAGGGTGGCAGATACGCAGTATTTT. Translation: CASSEDRVADTQYF.

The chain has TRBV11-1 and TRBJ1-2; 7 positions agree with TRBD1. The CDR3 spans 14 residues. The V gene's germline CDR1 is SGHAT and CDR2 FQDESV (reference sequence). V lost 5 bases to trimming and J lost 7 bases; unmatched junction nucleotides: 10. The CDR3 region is CASSRDRDSGGYTF. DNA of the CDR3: TGTGCCAGCAGCCGCGACAGGGATTCAGGTGGCTACACCTTC.